This is a list of T cell receptor beta chains from one sample in a study of identical twins. One entry per CDR3 protein, called by TCRdb with MiXCR from the 5' RACE reads. The sample yields around 680,000 distinct CDR3 sequences, more than 6.5% seen once. A further study also used this sample, focusing on yellow fever vaccine responses in identical twins.

The sample taken for sequencing was PBMCs. These receptors were obtained from a young woman in good health. Each CDR3 is given with its conserved first and last residue. D genes are given only for firm matches. Only part of the rows carry a size: once, few, many, or a class if the clone is expanded.

D gene	V gene	clone size	J gene	CDR3 DNA	CDR3 protein
.	TRBV5-6	few	TRBJ2-7	TGTGCCAGCAGCTTGGGGCAGAACTCCTACGAGCAGTACTTC	CASSLGQNSYEQYF
.	TRBV14	few	TRBJ2-1	TGTGCCAGCAGCCATGCTCGACAGGCGCTCTACAATGAGCAGTTCTTC	CASSHARQALYNEQFF
.	TRBV11-2	many	TRBJ1-5	TGTGCCAGCAGCTTAGGACCGGATAGCAATCAGCCCCAGCATTTT	CASSLGPDSNQPQHF
TRBD1	TRBV12-3/TRBV12-4	few	TRBJ2-7	TGTGCCAGCAGTTACCGGGACAGGAGCTCCTACGAGCAGTACTTC	CASSYRDRSSYEQYF
TRBD2	TRBV28	.	TRBJ2-7	TGTGCCAGTGAGACTAGCGGAGGTTACGAGCAGTACTTC	CASETSGGYEQYF
.	TRBV5-1	many	TRBJ1-1	TGCGCCAGCAGATCCGGGGTTCGGGCTTTCTTT	CASRSGVRAFF
TRBD1	TRBV9	many	TRBJ2-1	TGTGCCAGCAGCGTAGCCCCCGGGACAGGGAAAGATGAGCAGTTCTTC	CASSVAPGTGKDEQFF
.	TRBV9	.	TRBJ2-3	TGTGCCAGCAGCGTACGATTGCACACAGATACGCAGTATTTT	CASSVRLHTDTQYF
.	TRBV5-1	many	TRBJ2-7	TGCGCCAGCAGCTTGGAAAATCCGCAGGGGGACTTTTACGAGCAGTACTTC	CASSLENPQGDFYEQYF
.	TRBV5-1	.	TRBJ2-7	TGCGCCAGCAGCTTCTCTACGGAGATTTACGAGCAGTACTTC	CASSFSTEIYEQYF
.	TRBV6-2/TRBV6-3	.	TRBJ2-4	TGTGCCAGCAGTGTAACCTTAGCGGACGTAGCCAAAAACATTCAGTACTTC	CASSVTLADVAKNIQYF
.	TRBV20-1	many	TRBJ2-7	TGCAGTGCTTCGGACAGTACCTCCTACGAGCAGTACTTC	CSASDSTSYEQYF
.	TRBV20-1	few	TRBJ2-1	TGCAGTGCTAGAGTGGGAACAGCGGGCTCCTACAATGAGCAGTTCTTC	CSARVGTAGSYNEQFF
TRBD2	TRBV11-2	many	TRBJ2-1	TGTGCCAGCAGCTTTTTGGTGCGGGAGGATGGTGAGCAGTTCTTC	CASSFLVREDGEQFF
.	TRBV7-2	.	TRBJ1-1	TGTGCCAGCAGACGTGATACAGGGATCGTGAACACTGAAGCTTTCTTT	CASRRDTGIVNTEAFF
.	TRBV29-1	many	TRBJ2-3	TGCAGCGTTGAAGGTCCGGCAGCCAGTAGCACAGATACGCAGTATTTT	CSVEGPAASSTDTQYF
TRBD2	TRBV10-3	.	TRBJ2-7	TGTGCCATCAGTGAGTCACTAATCCTTAGCGGGAGTGCCGAGCAGTACTTC	CAISESLILSGSAEQYF
.	TRBV5-1	.	TRBJ2-7	TGCGCCAGCAGCTTGGCCATGGGCGGAACTTTCTACGAGCAGTACTTC	CASSLAMGGTFYEQYF
TRBD2	TRBV12-3/TRBV12-4	many	TRBJ2-7	TGTGCCAGCAGTCCTAGCGGGGCCGGTTCCTACGAGCAGTACTTC	CASSPSGAGSYEQYF
.	TRBV29-1	many	TRBJ2-1	TGCAGCGTTGCCCTAGCAGAACGCCCCTACAATGAGCAGTTCTTC	CSVALAERPYNEQFF
TRBD2	TRBV6-1	many	TRBJ2-1	TGTGCCAGCCAAACTCCTCCGGGAGGGTACAATGAGCAGTTCTTC	CASQTPPGGYNEQFF